This T cell receptor (beta chain) was sequenced for a study of Ad26.COV2.S vaccination and SARS-CoV-2 variants (dated by TCRdb to the early 2020s). Broadly, across the study: Vaccine-arm donors were drawn from COV1001, a multicentre, randomized, double-blind, placebo-controlled phase I-IIa trial of Ad26.COV2.S in healthy adults. Sequencing of the TCRbeta repertoire served to evaluate the specificity and breadth of SARS-CoV-2-reactive T cell receptors following Ad26.COV2.S vaccination. Ad26.COV2.S was given intramuscularly at 5x10^10 or 1x10^11 viral particles, as a single shot or as two shots 56 days apart. Participants in the trial were split at random into five groups of five each, receiving low-dose or high-dose Ad26.COV2.S once or twice, or else placebo on both occasions. Blinding of investigators to trial group allocation was maintained during experiments and outcome assessment. A total of roughly 32 samples were included in the TCR-sequenced set, comprising roughly 19 Ad26.COV2.S vaccine recipients, 5 placebo recipients and 8 SARS-CoV-2 convalescent individuals.

As to this clone: It has no known antigen specificity. Base qualities are not provided; no much larger clone lies one nucleotide away.

The treatment or condition label of this sample denotes: around 19 received Ad26.COV2.S at low or high dose, single or two shots; 5 received placebo; per-sample allocation not given. For vaccine and placebo recipients, the sequenced repertoires came from samples collected on day 63 after the first injection. In Cohort 1b, 25 adults aged 18-55 years were enrolled at a single site in Boston, USA, between 29 July and 7 August 2020. As a vaccine, Ad26.COV2.S was a replication-incompetent adenovirus type 26 vector that expressed a prefusion-stabilized SARS-CoV-2 spike protein derived from the original Wuhan strain. The research as a whole found: The study lacked the statistical power to compare responses across vaccine doses or regimens. After vaccination, spike-specific CD8+ and CD4+ T cell responses were reported to show substantial breadth. The authors noted that total T cell responses may have been underestimated by the TCR breadth and depth analyses. Ad26.COV2.S recipients had higher spike-specific TCR breadth than placebo recipients (P = 0.0014). Non-spike TCR breadth was comparable between vaccine and placebo recipients, consistent with the vaccine containing only spike.

The immunoSEQ Assay was used to sequence TCRbeta CDR3 regions. After extraction, genomic DNA underwent amplification by bias-controlled multiplex PCR, followed by high-throughput sequencing. Per the authors' processing: To quantify the absolute abundance of each unique TCRbeta CDR3 region, sequences were collapsed and filtered. T cell fraction was estimated by normalizing TCRbeta template counts to usable DNA, with usable DNA measured through amplification of reference genes found in all nucleated cells. Repertoire TCRs were annotated as SARS-CoV-2-specific by exact matching of V gene, CDR3 amino acid sequence and J gene to a known reactive TCR set. MIRA supplied the reference SARS-CoV-2 TCR set, which was filtered for enrichment in COVID-19-positive ImmuneCODE repertoires so that public or cross-reactive TCRs were removed. Drawing on the MIRA antigens, annotated TCRs were analysed further at the level of specific ORF or position within ORF. Breadth was defined as annotated unique rearrangements over total unique productive rearrangements; depth was the summed frequency of those rearrangements. Group comparisons of TCR breadth used two-sided Wilcoxon rank-sum tests. The table was pulled from immuneACCESS by TCRdb, which kept in-frame rearrangements only. Such tables lose some clones; where checked, under half of the loss comes from unresolved V genes, and the rest has no known cause. V and J calls and clone size are those listed in that table; D and trimming were worked out from the DNA. The table for this sample lists a few hundred thousand clones; around 87% of them were counted only once. Approximately 3.3% of the sample rests with the top ten.

CDR1 KGHSH and CDR2 LQKENI were looked up in the germline V gene. The CDR3 spans 15 residues, from the cysteine through the phenylalanine. Only the CDR3 DNA is retained, 45 bases long and in frame from the first base. V gives up 0 bases and J gives up 3 bases, and the segment between their germline ends measures 11 bases. The TCR sequence derives from a person between 18 and 60 years old who received the Ad26.COV2.S COVID-19 vaccine or a placebo. Sequenced material: peripheral blood, taken in a trial of Ad26.COV2.S vaccine versus placebo. The chain couples TRBV18 to TRBJ1-1, and possibly TRBD1, on 5 matching bases. The nucleotide sequence is TGTGCCAGCTCACCACCGGGACGCCAGGACACTGAAGCTTTCTTT. This is translated as CASSPPGRQDTEAFF.